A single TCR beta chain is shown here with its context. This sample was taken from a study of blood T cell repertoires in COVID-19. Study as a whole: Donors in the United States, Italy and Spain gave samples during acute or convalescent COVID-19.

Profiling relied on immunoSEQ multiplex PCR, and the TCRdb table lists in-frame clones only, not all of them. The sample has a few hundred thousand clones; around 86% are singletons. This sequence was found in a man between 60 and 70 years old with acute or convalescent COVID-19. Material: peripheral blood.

The CDR3 spells CASSDPEQRRGSNQPQHF. The CDR3 nucleotides are TGTGCCAGCAGTGACCCCGAACAGCGCCGGGGGAGCAATCAGCCCCAGCATTTT. This rearrangement joins TRBV6-1 to TRBJ1-5; D possibly corresponds to TRBD1 (5 bases). The length of the CDR3 is 18 residues. The V and J ends lost 3 bases and 1 base respectively, with 19 bases between them. The V gene's germline CDR1 is MNHNS and CDR2 SASEGT.